The present TCR beta chain was sequenced within a study of memory CD4+ T cells and cytomegalovirus serostatus. Study-wide background: This sample comes from healthy Belgian adults, under 10 CMV seropositive, approximately 25 seronegative. Overall study findings and caveats: CD4+ memory repertoires contained about 40% of the 164 reported CMV TCRbeta sequences.

This table comes from immunoSEQ multiplex PCR, and its TCRdb copy is limited to in-frame clones, with some not included. The table lists around 99,000 clones, about 80% of them singletons, with 3.6% in the top ten. With respect to this clone: Antigen unknown.

Single viable CD3+CD4+CD8-CD45RO+ cells were sorted as the memory CD4+ T cells. CMV serostatus came from serum IgG against pp150, pp28, p38, p52. Positive selection with CD4 microbeads enriched total CD4+ T cells. Germline lookup yields CDR1 KGHSH and CDR2 LQKENI. The CDR3 loop spans 16 amino acids. Trimming stripped 2 bases from V and 0 bases from J, with 12 bases between. The TCR sequence derives from an adult in good health and CMV-seropositive. The genes are TRBV18 and TRBJ2-3, with D possibly being TRBD2 (6 bases). Source material: memory CD4+ T cells from blood. CDR3 in DNA: TGTGCCAGCTCACCAGTAGCGGAGGGGAGCACAGATACGCAGTATTTT. This translates into CASSPVAEGSTDTQYF. The variable domain in full, with the rest retrieved from reference TRBV18 and TRBJ2-3, is NAGVMQNPRHLVRRRGQEARLRCSPMKGHSHVYWYRQLPEEGLKFMVYLQKENIIDESGMPKERFSAEFPKEGPSILRIQQVVRGDSAAYFCASSPVAEGSTDTQYFGPGTRLTVL.